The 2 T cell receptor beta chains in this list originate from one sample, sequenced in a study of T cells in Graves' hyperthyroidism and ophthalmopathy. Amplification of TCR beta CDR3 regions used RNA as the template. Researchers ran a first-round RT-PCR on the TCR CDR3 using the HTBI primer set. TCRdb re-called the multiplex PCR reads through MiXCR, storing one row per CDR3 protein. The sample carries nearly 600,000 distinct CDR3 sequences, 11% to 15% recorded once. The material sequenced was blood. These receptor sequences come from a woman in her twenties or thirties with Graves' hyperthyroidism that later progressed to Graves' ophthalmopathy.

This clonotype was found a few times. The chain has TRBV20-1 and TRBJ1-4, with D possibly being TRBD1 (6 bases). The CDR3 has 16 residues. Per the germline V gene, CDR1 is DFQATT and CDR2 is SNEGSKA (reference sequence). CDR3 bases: TGCATAAGAGTATGGACAGTGGAGACAACTAATGAAAAACTGTTTTTT. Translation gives CIRVWTVETTNEKLFF.

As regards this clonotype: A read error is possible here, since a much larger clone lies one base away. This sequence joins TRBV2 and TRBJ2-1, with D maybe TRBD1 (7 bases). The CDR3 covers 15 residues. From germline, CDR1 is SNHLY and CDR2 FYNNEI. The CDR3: CAIGGGKGSYNERFF. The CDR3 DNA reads TGTGCCATAGGGGGCGGGAAGGGGTCCTACAATGAGCGGTTCTTC. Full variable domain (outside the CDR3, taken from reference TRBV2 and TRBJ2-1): EPEVTQTPSHQVTQMGQEVILRCVPISNHLYFYWYRQILGQKVEFLVSFYNNEISEKSEIFDDQFSVERPDGSNFTLKIRSTKLEDSAMYFCAIGGGKGSYNERFFGPGTRLTVL.